Listed here is a single TCR beta chain. Enrolled during active infection, Seattle patients were then followed longitudinally. The data originate from a study of blood T cell repertoires in COVID-19. The wider study: Researchers got acute and convalescent COVID-19 samples from the United States, Italy and Spain. T cells, B-cell-depleted T cells, or PBMCs supplied cDNA or gDNA.

TCRdb's table, derived via immunoSEQ multiplex PCR, lists solely in-frame clones and lacks some. The data show approximately 28,000 clones, with 90% to 95% seen just once and 0.8% to 0.9% held by the top ten. V dropped 2 bases and J dropped 7 bases, with 9 bases sitting between them. Germline CDR1 MNHEY, CDR2 SVGEGT. The CDR3 extends over 12 amino acids. The sequenced sample consisted of peripheral blood. The chain employs TRBV6-2 or TRBV6-3 and TRBJ2-7; tentative D call: TRBD2 (5 bases). This receptor was taken from a woman in her 70s with COVID-19, enrolled during active disease. The CDR3 coding sequence is TGTGCCAGCAGTTACACCCAGCGGGAGCAGTACTTC. This codes for CASSYTQREQYF.